This TCR beta chain stems from a study of T cell responses to AZD1222 COVID-19 vaccine. Produced via immunoSEQ multiplex PCR; TCRdb's table is partial and in-frame only. Of over 100,000 clones detected, 86% appear once; the ten largest clones hold roughly an eighth. Material: peripheral blood, obtained on day 0 of AZD1222 vaccination. The sequence came from an adult in good health.

CDR3 in DNA: TGCGCCAGCAGCCAAGCAAGGGCCGGGACCGATGACTATGGCTACACCTTC. Translating it yields CASSQARAGTDDYGYTF. The chain uses TRBV4-3 and TRBJ1-2; TRBD1 might be the D (5 bases). This CDR3 region has 17 residues. CDR1 is LGHNA, CDR2 YSLEER, per germline. Trimming pared 1 base from V and 3 bases from J, leaving 18 bases between.